This is a list of T cell receptor beta chains from one sample in a study of PD-1 blockade in classical Hodgkin lymphoma. Using immunoSEQ multiplex PCR, the repertoire was profiled, and TCRdb retains in-frame clones only, with some absent. Of 90,000 or so clones listed, around 90% are singletons. Sequenced here: peripheral blood mononuclear cells (PBMCs), sampled before the second cycle of nivolumab. These receptors were collected from a human donor with classical Hodgkin lymphoma. Each CDR3 is given with its conserved first and last residue. The D gene is left open where the match is weak. Expanded clones are given a class, and other clones once, few, many or no size at all.

j_gene: TRBJ2-3
d_gene: NA
v_gene: TRBV20-1
abundance: NA
CDR3nt: TGCAGTGCCTCGAGTGATACGCAGTATTTT
CDR3aa: CSASSDTQYF

j_gene: TRBJ1-1
d_gene: TRBD1
v_gene: TRBV7-6
abundance: NA
CDR3nt: TGTGCCAGCAGCGGGACAGGGGCCCGCGAAGCTTTCTTT
CDR3aa: CASSGTGAREAFF

j_gene: TRBJ2-7
d_gene: TRBD2
v_gene: TRBV14
abundance: NA
CDR3nt: TGTGCCAGCAGCTTAGCGGGAGGGCCGTCGCAGTACTTC
CDR3aa: CASSLAGGPSQYF

j_gene: TRBJ2-1
d_gene: NA
v_gene: TRBV5-4
abundance: NA
CDR3nt: TGTGCCAGCAGCTTCCTAGCGAATGAGCAGTTCTTC
CDR3aa: CASSFLANEQFF

j_gene: TRBJ1-4
d_gene: TRBD1
v_gene: TRBV19
abundance: once
CDR3nt: TGTGCCAGTAGTATCGACGGGACAGTCTCGCTTAATGAAAAACTGTTTTTT
CDR3aa: CASSIDGTVSLNEKLFF

j_gene: TRBJ2-3
d_gene: NA
v_gene: TRBV2
abundance: once
CDR3nt: TGTGCCACTCGGCGGAGCACAGATACGCAGTATTTT
CDR3aa: CATRRSTDTQYF

j_gene: TRBJ2-1
d_gene: TRBD2
v_gene: TRBV5-1
abundance: NA
CDR3nt: TGCGCCAGCAGCTTGGCCCAGTCTAGCGGGAGGGATGCGCAGTTCTTC
CDR3aa: CASSLAQSSGRDAQFF

j_gene: TRBJ2-3
d_gene: NA
v_gene: TRBV30
abundance: NA
CDR3nt: TGTGCCTGGTACCCTGACAGGAGACCTAGCACAGATACGCAGTATTTT
CDR3aa: CAWYPDRRPSTDTQYF

j_gene: TRBJ1-1
d_gene: NA
v_gene: TRBV27
abundance: NA
CDR3nt: TGTGCCAGCATGAACCGGTTTACTGAAGCTTTCTTT
CDR3aa: CASMNRFTEAFF

j_gene: TRBJ1-5
d_gene: NA
v_gene: TRBV28
abundance: NA
CDR3nt: TGTGCCAGCAGTTATAGCGACAGCCGGTATAGCAATCAGCCCCAGCATTTT
CDR3aa: CASSYSDSRYSNQPQHF

j_gene: TRBJ2-7
d_gene: TRBD2
v_gene: TRBV28
abundance: NA
CDR3nt: TGTGCCAGCAGTTTTATGGGACTAGCGGTGGCCTCCTACGAGCAGTACTTC
CDR3aa: CASSFMGLAVASYEQYF

j_gene: TRBJ2-1
d_gene: NA
v_gene: TRBV4-2
abundance: NA
CDR3nt: TGTGCCAGCAGCCGAGAAGCGGACGACAATGAGCAGTTCTTC
CDR3aa: CASSREADDNEQFF

j_gene: TRBJ1-2
d_gene: NA
v_gene: TRBV28
abundance: NA
CDR3nt: TGTGCCAGCAGTTTACCCCGGGAGGGGGTGGACTATGGCTACACCTTC
CDR3aa: CASSLPREGVDYGYTF

j_gene: TRBJ2-1
d_gene: TRBD2
v_gene: TRBV5-1
abundance: NA
CDR3nt: TGCGCCAGCAGCTTGGCCTTGACTAGCGGGACCTACAATGAGCAGTTCTTC
CDR3aa: CASSLALTSGTYNEQFF

j_gene: TRBJ2-3
d_gene: TRBD2
v_gene: TRBV11-3
abundance: NA
CDR3nt: TGTGCCAGCAGCCGGGGACTAGCGGGAGGGCACGTGAAGGATACGCAGTATTTT
CDR3aa: CASSRGLAGGHVKDTQYF

j_gene: TRBJ1-2
d_gene: TRBD1
v_gene: TRBV10-1
abundance: NA
CDR3nt: TGCGCCAGCAGTGGCGGGACAGGGGGCTATGGCTACACCTTC
CDR3aa: CASSGGTGGYGYTF

j_gene: TRBJ2-7
d_gene: NA
v_gene: TRBV13
abundance: NA
CDR3nt: TGTGCCAGCAGCTTAGGGCGGAGATACGAGCAGTACTTC
CDR3aa: CASSLGRRYEQYF

j_gene: TRBJ1-3
d_gene: NA
v_gene: TRBV11-2
abundance: NA
CDR3nt: TGTGCCAGCGTAGGTGGAAACACCATATATTTT
CDR3aa: CASVGGNTIYF

j_gene: TRBJ2-7
d_gene: NA
v_gene: TRBV7-2
abundance: NA
CDR3nt: TGTGCCAGCAGCTTATCGACAGGGAGGGACGAGCAGTACTTC
CDR3aa: CASSLSTGRDEQYF

j_gene: TRBJ2-4
d_gene: NA
v_gene: TRBV5-6
abundance: NA
CDR3nt: TGTGCCAGCAGCCCTCGAGGCACAGTTCACATTCAGTACTTC
CDR3aa: CASSPRGTVHIQYF

j_gene: TRBJ2-2
d_gene: NA
v_gene: TRBV5-1
abundance: NA
CDR3nt: TGCGCCAGCACCGAGGGCCGCCCGAACACCGGGGAGCTGTTTTTT
CDR3aa: CASTEGRPNTGELFF

j_gene: TRBJ2-5
d_gene: TRBD2
v_gene: TRBV7-8
abundance: NA
CDR3nt: TGTGCCAGTCGGGACTATCAAGAGACCCAGTACTTC
CDR3aa: CASRDYQETQYF

j_gene: TRBJ1-5
d_gene: TRBD1
v_gene: TRBV28
abundance: NA
CDR3nt: TGTGCCAGCGAAATGGGACAGGGGGCTAAGATTTATCAGCCCCAGCATTTT
CDR3aa: CASEMGQGAKIYQPQHF

j_gene: TRBJ1-1
d_gene: NA
v_gene: TRBV6-1
abundance: NA
CDR3nt: TGTGCCAGTGAGCAGGAACGCAGCTACACTGAAGCTTTCTTT
CDR3aa: CASEQERSYTEAFF

j_gene: TRBJ2-7
d_gene: NA
v_gene: TRBV25-1
abundance: NA
CDR3nt: TGTGCCAGCAGTGACGGTTGGGCGACAGAGCAGTACTTC
CDR3aa: CASSDGWATEQYF

j_gene: TRBJ1-1
d_gene: NA
v_gene: TRBV27
abundance: NA
CDR3nt: TGTGCCAGCAGTTTATCAAGCCGGGAAGGAATCCGGGTCATGAACACTGAAGCTTTCTTT
CDR3aa: CASSLSSREGIRVMNTEAFF

j_gene: TRBJ1-2
d_gene: NA
v_gene: TRBV9
abundance: NA
CDR3nt: TGTGCCAGCAGCGTAAACCTGGGAGGCTACACCTTC
CDR3aa: CASSVNLGGYTF

j_gene: TRBJ2-1
d_gene: NA
v_gene: TRBV10-3
abundance: once
CDR3nt: TGTGCCATCAGGGACCTCTCACGGGAGTTCTTC
CDR3aa: CAIRDLSREFF

j_gene: TRBJ2-7
d_gene: NA
v_gene: TRBV5-5
abundance: NA
CDR3nt: TGTGCCAGCAGCCAGGGTAACCTCTACGAGCAGTACTTC
CDR3aa: CASSQGNLYEQYF

j_gene: TRBJ2-7
d_gene: TRBD2
v_gene: TRBV5-1
abundance: NA
CDR3nt: TGCGCCAGCAGCTCCGAAGGTAGCGGGAGGCCGACGACCTACGAGCAGTACTTC
CDR3aa: CASSSEGSGRPTTYEQYF

j_gene: TRBJ2-5
d_gene: TRBD2
v_gene: TRBV2
abundance: NA
CDR3nt: TGTGCCAGCTTTGGACTAGCGACTTTTTACCAAGAGACCCAGTACTTC
CDR3aa: CASFGLATFYQETQYF

j_gene: TRBJ2-1
d_gene: NA
v_gene: TRBV27
abundance: NA
CDR3nt: TGTGCCAGCAAAACTACTCGAGGAGGTCGCTTAGGGGGCTACAATGAGCAGTTCTTC
CDR3aa: CASKTTRGGRLGGYNEQFF

j_gene: TRBJ2-3
d_gene: TRBD2
v_gene: TRBV11-2
abundance: NA
CDR3nt: TGTGCCAGCAGCTTAGAGGGTCTAGCGGGAGGTTGGGATACGCAGTATTTT
CDR3aa: CASSLEGLAGGWDTQYF

j_gene: TRBJ1-1
d_gene: NA
v_gene: TRBV30
abundance: few
CDR3nt: TGTGCCTGGACCGGACGGGATGAAGCTTTCTTT
CDR3aa: CAWTGRDEAFF

j_gene: TRBJ2-2
d_gene: NA
v_gene: TRBV11-2
abundance: few
CDR3nt: TGTGCCAGCAGCTTCACTGGACTTGGAGGAGGGGAGCTGTTTTTT
CDR3aa: CASSFTGLGGGELFF

j_gene: TRBJ1-2
d_gene: NA
v_gene: TRBV6-5
abundance: NA
CDR3nt: TGTGCCAGCAGTTACGGTGGCAGGGATGGCTATGGCTACACCTTC
CDR3aa: CASSYGGRDGYGYTF

j_gene: TRBJ2-3
d_gene: NA
v_gene: TRBV27
abundance: NA
CDR3nt: TGTGCCAGCAGTGCATCAAACACAGATACGCAGTATTTT
CDR3aa: CASSASNTDTQYF

j_gene: TRBJ2-5
d_gene: NA
v_gene: TRBV28
abundance: NA
CDR3nt: TGTGCCAGCAGTGTCACAGGGACCAAAACAGAAGAGACCCAGTACTTC
CDR3aa: CASSVTGTKTEETQYF

j_gene: TRBJ2-3
d_gene: NA
v_gene: TRBV28
abundance: NA
CDR3nt: TGTGCCAGCAGTTCAACACGGCTCAGGGGAGATACGCAGTATTTT
CDR3aa: CASSSTRLRGDTQYF

j_gene: TRBJ1-2
d_gene: NA
v_gene: TRBV19
abundance: NA
CDR3nt: TGTGCCAGCTCTCGGTTGGAGAGGGCGGACTATGGCTACACCTTC
CDR3aa: CASSRLERADYGYTF

j_gene: TRBJ2-7
d_gene: NA
v_gene: TRBV27
abundance: NA
CDR3nt: TGTGCCAGCAGTTTATCTAGGGCAGGGGAGCAGTACTTC
CDR3aa: CASSLSRAGEQYF

j_gene: TRBJ2-7
d_gene: TRBD2
v_gene: TRBV18
abundance: few
CDR3nt: TGTGCCAGCTCACCAAGCGGGAGGGCCGGATCCTACGAGCAGTACTTC
CDR3aa: CASSPSGRAGSYEQYF

j_gene: TRBJ2-7
d_gene: TRBD1
v_gene: TRBV29-1
abundance: NA
CDR3nt: TGCAGCGTTGTTGCAGGGGGCGGTCTCTACGAGCAGTACTTC
CDR3aa: CSVVAGGGLYEQYF

j_gene: TRBJ1-2
d_gene: TRBD1
v_gene: TRBV7-9
abundance: NA
CDR3nt: TGTGCCAGCAGCCATGGACAGGGGAGAGATGGCTACACCTTC
CDR3aa: CASSHGQGRDGYTF

j_gene: TRBJ2-3
d_gene: TRBD2
v_gene: TRBV5-6
abundance: NA
CDR3nt: TGTGCCAGCAGCTTGTTTTTAGGGACTAGCGGGAGGAGGGATACGCAGTATTTT
CDR3aa: CASSLFLGTSGRRDTQYF

j_gene: TRBJ2-7
d_gene: NA
v_gene: TRBV30
abundance: NA
CDR3nt: TGTGCCTGGAGTGTGAACTTCCTCTACGAGCAGTACTTC
CDR3aa: CAWSVNFLYEQYF

j_gene: TRBJ1-6
d_gene: NA
v_gene: TRBV29-1
abundance: NA
CDR3nt: TGCAGCGTTTCTGGGGGGAGGGAATCACCCCTCCACTTT
CDR3aa: CSVSGGRESPLHF

j_gene: TRBJ2-3
d_gene: TRBD1
v_gene: TRBV5-1
abundance: NA
CDR3nt: TGCGCCAGCAGCTATCGGGACAGAGACACAGATACGCAGTATTTT
CDR3aa: CASSYRDRDTDTQYF

j_gene: TRBJ2-7
d_gene: NA
v_gene: TRBV19
abundance: NA
CDR3nt: TGTGCCAGTAGTCCAGCGACCGACTACGAGCAGTACTTC
CDR3aa: CASSPATDYEQYF

j_gene: TRBJ1-2
d_gene: TRBD1
v_gene: TRBV4-1
abundance: NA
CDR3nt: TGCGCCAGCAGCCAAGTTTCTGGCGACAGGGGCGGCGGCTACACCTTC
CDR3aa: CASSQVSGDRGGGYTF

j_gene: TRBJ2-1
d_gene: TRBD2
v_gene: TRBV5-6
abundance: NA
CDR3nt: TGTGCCAGCAGCCCGGGTAGCGGGAGTGTGAATGAGCAGTTCTTC
CDR3aa: CASSPGSGSVNEQFF

j_gene: TRBJ2-1
d_gene: TRBD1
v_gene: TRBV15
abundance: NA
CDR3nt: TGTGCCACCAGCAGGGGACAGGGTGGCAATGAGCAGTTCTTC
CDR3aa: CATSRGQGGNEQFF

j_gene: TRBJ2-3
d_gene: TRBD2
v_gene: TRBV27
abundance: NA
CDR3nt: TGTGCCAGCTCCCGCCCTCTGCGCGGGGGGACAGATACGCAGTATTTT
CDR3aa: CASSRPLRGGTDTQYF

j_gene: TRBJ1-5
d_gene: NA
v_gene: TRBV2
abundance: NA
CDR3nt: TGTGCCAGCAGTGAAGTGTCAGGGGAGGGTCAGCCCCAGCATTTT
CDR3aa: CASSEVSGEGQPQHF

j_gene: TRBJ2-1
d_gene: TRBD2
v_gene: TRBV6-1
abundance: NA
CDR3nt: TGTGCCAGCAGGCGGGGGGCATCAGGTGAGCAGTTCTTC
CDR3aa: CASRRGASGEQFF

j_gene: TRBJ1-2
d_gene: NA
v_gene: TRBV2
abundance: NA
CDR3nt: TGTGCCAGCAGAGAGGGAATCTATGGCTACACCTTC
CDR3aa: CASREGIYGYTF

j_gene: TRBJ2-3
d_gene: TRBD2
v_gene: TRBV7-6
abundance: NA
CDR3nt: TGTGCCAGCAGCCCGGGGACTAGCGGGAGGGCCGGGGTAAACACAGATACGCAGTATTTT
CDR3aa: CASSPGTSGRAGVNTDTQYF

j_gene: TRBJ1-1
d_gene: NA
v_gene: TRBV2
abundance: NA
CDR3nt: TGTGCCAGCAGGGGAACAGGGTACACTGAAGCTTTCTTT
CDR3aa: CASRGTGYTEAFF

j_gene: TRBJ2-6
d_gene: TRBD2
v_gene: TRBV2
abundance: NA
CDR3nt: TGTGCCACCCTCCGGGGGGGGTTTGAGGCCAACGTCCTGACTTTC
CDR3aa: CATLRGGFEANVLTF